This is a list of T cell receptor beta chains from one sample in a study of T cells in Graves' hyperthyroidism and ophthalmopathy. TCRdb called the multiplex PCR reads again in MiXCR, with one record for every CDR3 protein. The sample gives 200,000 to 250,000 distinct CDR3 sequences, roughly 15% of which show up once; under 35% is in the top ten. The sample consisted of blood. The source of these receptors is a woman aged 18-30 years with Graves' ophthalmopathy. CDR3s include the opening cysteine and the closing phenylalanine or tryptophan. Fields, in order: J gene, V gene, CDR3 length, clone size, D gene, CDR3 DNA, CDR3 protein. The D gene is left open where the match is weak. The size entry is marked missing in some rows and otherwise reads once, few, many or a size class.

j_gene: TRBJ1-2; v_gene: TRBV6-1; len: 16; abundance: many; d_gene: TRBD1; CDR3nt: TGTGCCAGCAGTCCCGCCGGGACAGGGTCTTTCTATGGCTACACCTTC; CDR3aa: CASSPAGTGSFYGYTF
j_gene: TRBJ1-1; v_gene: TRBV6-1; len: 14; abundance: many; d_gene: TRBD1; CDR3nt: TGTGCCAGCATCAAAGACAGGGGGTCCACTGAAGCTTTCTTT; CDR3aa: CASIKDRGSTEAFF
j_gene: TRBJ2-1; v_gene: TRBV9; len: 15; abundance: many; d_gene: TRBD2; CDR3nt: TGTGCCAGCAGCGTGGGACTAGCGGAAAACAATGAGCAGTTCTTC; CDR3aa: CASSVGLAENNEQFF
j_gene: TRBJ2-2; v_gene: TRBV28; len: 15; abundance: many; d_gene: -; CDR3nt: TGTGCCAGCGAACCCGGGGGCATCGGCACCGGGGAGCTGTTTTTT; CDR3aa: CASEPGGIGTGELFF
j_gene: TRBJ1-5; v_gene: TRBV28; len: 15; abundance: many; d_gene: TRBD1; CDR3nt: TGTGCCAGCAGTTTATCGGGGACAGATAATCAGCCCCAGCATTTT; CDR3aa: CASSLSGTDNQPQHF
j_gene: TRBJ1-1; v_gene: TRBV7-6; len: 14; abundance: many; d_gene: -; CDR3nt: TGTGCCAGCAGCTTAGAATCCCCGGGGACTGAAGCTTTCTTT; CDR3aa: CASSLESPGTEAFF
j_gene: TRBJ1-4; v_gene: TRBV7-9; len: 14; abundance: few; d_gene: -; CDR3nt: TGTGCCAGCAGCAGGGGCCCCGTGTATGAAAAACTGTTTTTT; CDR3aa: CASSRGPVYEKLFF
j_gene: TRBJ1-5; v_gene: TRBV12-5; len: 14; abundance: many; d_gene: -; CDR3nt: TGTGCTAGTGAGGTAGGGTATAGAAATCAGCCCCAGCATTTT; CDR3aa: CASEVGYRNQPQHF
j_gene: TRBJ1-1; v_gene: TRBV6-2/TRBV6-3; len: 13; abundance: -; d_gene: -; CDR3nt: TGTGCCAGCAGTGACTCGATCGGTAATGAAGCTTTCTTT; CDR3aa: CASSDSIGNEAFF
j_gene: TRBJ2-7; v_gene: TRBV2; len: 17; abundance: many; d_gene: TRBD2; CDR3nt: TGTGCCAGCAGTGCGGGGACTAGCGGGAGTTTTTCCTACGAGCAGTACTTC; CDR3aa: CASSAGTSGSFSYEQYF
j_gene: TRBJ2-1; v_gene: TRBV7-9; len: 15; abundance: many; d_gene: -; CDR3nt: TGTGCCAGCAGCTCTGGGGGCCTCGGGGGCAATGAGCAGTTCTTC; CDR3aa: CASSSGGLGGNEQFF
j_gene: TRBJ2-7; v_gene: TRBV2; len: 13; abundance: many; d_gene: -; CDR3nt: TGTGCCAGCAGTGCTGGTGCGATGCACGAGCAGTACTTC; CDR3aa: CASSAGAMHEQYF
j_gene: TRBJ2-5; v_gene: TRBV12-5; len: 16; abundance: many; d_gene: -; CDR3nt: TGTGCTAGTGGTTTGAATCGGGACGGCTTCCAAGAGACCCAGTACTTC; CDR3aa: CASGLNRDGFQETQYF
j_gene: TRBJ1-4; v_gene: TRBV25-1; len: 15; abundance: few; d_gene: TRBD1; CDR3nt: TGTGCCAGCAGTGTAACAGGGGGCGGGTATGAAAAACTGTTTTTT; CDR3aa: CASSVTGGGYEKLFF
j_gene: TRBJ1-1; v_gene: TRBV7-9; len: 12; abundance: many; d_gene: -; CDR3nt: TGTGCCAGCAGCCCCAAAACAGGTGAAGCTTTCTTT; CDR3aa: CASSPKTGEAFF
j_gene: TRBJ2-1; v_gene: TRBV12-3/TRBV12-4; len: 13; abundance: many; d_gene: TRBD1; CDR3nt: TGTGCCAGCAGCCGGACAGGGAGCTATGAGCAGTTCTTC; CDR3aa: CASSRTGSYEQFF
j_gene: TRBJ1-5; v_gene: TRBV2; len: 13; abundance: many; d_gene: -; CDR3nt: TGTGCCAGCAGTGAAGCGGGGGCTAAGCCCCAGCATTTT; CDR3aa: CASSEAGAKPQHF
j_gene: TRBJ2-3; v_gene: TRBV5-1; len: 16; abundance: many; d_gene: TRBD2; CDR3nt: TGCGCCAGCAGCTTGGAACTAGCGGGAGAAACAGATACGCAGTATTTT; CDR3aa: CASSLELAGETDTQYF
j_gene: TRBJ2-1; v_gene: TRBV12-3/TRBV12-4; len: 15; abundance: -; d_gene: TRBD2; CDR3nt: TGTGCCAGCAGCCGCGGGACTAGCGGGAGGTATGAGCAGTTCTTC; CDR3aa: CASSRGTSGRYEQFF
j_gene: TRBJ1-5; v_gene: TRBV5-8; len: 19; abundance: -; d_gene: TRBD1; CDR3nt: TGTGCCAGCAGGGAAAACAGGGGGCGATCCGTATATAGCAATCAGCCCCAGCATTTT; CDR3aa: CASRENRGRSVYSNQPQHF
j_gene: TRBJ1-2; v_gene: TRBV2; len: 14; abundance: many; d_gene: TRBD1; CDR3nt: TGTGCCAGCAGTACCGGGACAGGGGGCGATGGCTACACCTTC; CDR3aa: CASSTGTGGDGYTF
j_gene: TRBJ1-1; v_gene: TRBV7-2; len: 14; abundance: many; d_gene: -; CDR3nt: TGTGCCAGCAGCTTAGTGTCCGTGAACACTGAAGCTTTCTTT; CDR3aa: CASSLVSVNTEAFF
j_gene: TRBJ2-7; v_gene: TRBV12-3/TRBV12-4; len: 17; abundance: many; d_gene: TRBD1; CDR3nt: TGTGCCAGCAGTTTAAGTTTGGTGACGGACAGGGGGGACGAGCAGTACTTC; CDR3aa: CASSLSLVTDRGDEQYF
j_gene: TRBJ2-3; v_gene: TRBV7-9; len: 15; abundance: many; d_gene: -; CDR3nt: TGTGCCAGCAGTTCCGGGACTGGGCTCACAGATACGCAGTATTTT; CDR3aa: CASSSGTGLTDTQYF
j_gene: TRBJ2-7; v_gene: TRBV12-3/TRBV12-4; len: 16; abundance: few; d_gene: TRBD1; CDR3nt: TGTGCCAGCAGTTTAGGGGGACAGGGGACCCCCTACGAGCAGTACTTC; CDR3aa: CASSLGGQGTPYEQYF
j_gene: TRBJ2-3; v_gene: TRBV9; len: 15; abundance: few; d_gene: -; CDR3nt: TGTGCCAGCAGCGTAGTCGGCGGCGGCAAGGATACGCAGTATTTT; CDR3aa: CASSVVGGGKDTQYF
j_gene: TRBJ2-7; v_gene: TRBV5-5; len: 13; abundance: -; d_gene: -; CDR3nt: TGTGCCAGCAGCTTGGCCAAGGGGGGCGAGCAGTACTTC; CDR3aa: CASSLAKGGEQYF
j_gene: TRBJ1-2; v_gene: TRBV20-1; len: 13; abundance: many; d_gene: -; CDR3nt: TGCAGTGCTAGTTTTCTGGGAAACTATGGCTACACCTTC; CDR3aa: CSASFLGNYGYTF
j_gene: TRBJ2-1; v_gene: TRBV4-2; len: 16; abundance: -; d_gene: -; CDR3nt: TGTGCCAGCAGCCAAGCCCCGGGCCTTTCCTACAATGAGCAGTTCTTC; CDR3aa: CASSQAPGLSYNEQFF
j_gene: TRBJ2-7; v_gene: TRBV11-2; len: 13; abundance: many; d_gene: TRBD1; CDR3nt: TGTGCCAGCAGCCGGACGACAGGGTACGAGCAGTACTTC; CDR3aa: CASSRTTGYEQYF
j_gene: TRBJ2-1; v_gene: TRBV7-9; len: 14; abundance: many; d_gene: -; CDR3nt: TGTGCCAGCAGCCTCCGGGACTTCCACAATGAGCAGTTCTTC; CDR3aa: CASSLRDFHNEQFF
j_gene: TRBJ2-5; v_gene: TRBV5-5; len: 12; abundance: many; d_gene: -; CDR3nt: TGTGCCAGCGGATCCGCAAGGGAGACCCAGTACTTC; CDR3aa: CASGSARETQYF
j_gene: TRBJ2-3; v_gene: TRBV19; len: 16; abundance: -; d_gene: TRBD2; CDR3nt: TGTGCCAGTAGTACCGGGACTAGCGAGTTCACAGATACGCAGTATTTT; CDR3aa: CASSTGTSEFTDTQYF
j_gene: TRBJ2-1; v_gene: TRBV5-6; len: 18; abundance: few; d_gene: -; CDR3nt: TGTGCCAGCAGCTTGGGACAGGGAGGGATAAGCTCCTACAATGAGCAGTTCTTC; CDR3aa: CASSLGQGGISSYNEQFF
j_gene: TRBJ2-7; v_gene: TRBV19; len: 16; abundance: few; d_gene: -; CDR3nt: TGTGCCAGTAGTCCAAGTACCGACGGACAGTACTACGAGCAGTACTTC; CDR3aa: CASSPSTDGQYYEQYF
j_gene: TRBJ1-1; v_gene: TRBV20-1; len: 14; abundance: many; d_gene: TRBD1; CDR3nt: TGCAGTGCTAGTCGTTACAGGGGAGGTACTGAAGCTTTCTTT; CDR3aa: CSASRYRGGTEAFF
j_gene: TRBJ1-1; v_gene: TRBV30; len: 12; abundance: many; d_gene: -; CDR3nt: TGTGCCTCCAGGGGACCGAGCACTGAAGCTTTCTTT; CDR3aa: CASRGPSTEAFF
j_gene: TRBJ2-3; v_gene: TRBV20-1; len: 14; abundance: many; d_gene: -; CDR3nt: TGCAGTGCTACGCAGGGGGGGGGCACAGATACGCAGTATTTT; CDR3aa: CSATQGGGTDTQYF
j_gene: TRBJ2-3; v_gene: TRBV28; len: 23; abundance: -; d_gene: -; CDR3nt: -; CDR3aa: CASSLQGTGKQYFGPAAGDTQYF
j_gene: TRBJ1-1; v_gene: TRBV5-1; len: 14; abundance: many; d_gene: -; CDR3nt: TGCGCCAGCAGCTTGGACTCATCGGGGACTGAAGCTTTCTTT; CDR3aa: CASSLDSSGTEAFF